The 10 T cell receptor beta chains below were found in one sample sequenced in a study of T cells in Graves' hyperthyroidism and ophthalmopathy. TCR beta CDR3 region amplification was performed from RNA transcripts. The TCR CDR3 was amplified in a first-round RT-PCR using the HTBI primer set. MiXCR was run by TCRdb on the multiplex PCR reads, yielding one entry per CDR3 protein. The top ten clones hold about 8.4% of a sample with 550,000 to 800,000 distinct CDR3 sequences, 15% to 20% of them seen once. The sequenced sample consisted of blood. The receptor source for this set is a man between 18 and 35 years old with Graves' hyperthyroidism.

Many counts were recorded for this clonotype. The chain recombines TRBV5-1 with TRBJ2-3; 10 bases are a match to TRBD2. CDR1 SGHRS and CDR2 YFSETQ come from the germline V gene. J was trimmed by 6 bases and V by 4 bases; bases with no gene match: 8. The CDR3 totals 15 residues. This chain's CDR3 is CASSLSSGSFDTQYF. CDR3 sequence (DNA): TGCGCCAGCAGCCTATCTAGCGGGAGTTTTGATACGCAGTATTTT.

In nucleotides, the CDR3 is TGTGCCAGCAGTGAAGTCCCGGGGGTGGCCGCGAACACAGCCGGGGAGCTGTTTTTT. Protein product: CASSEVPGVAANTAGELFF. This rearrangement joins TRBV6-1 to TRBJ2-2; a possible D gene is TRBD2 (6 bases). CDR1 is MNHNS, CDR2 SASEGT, per germline. Trimming shortened V by 1 base and J by 6 bases, and 24 bases separated the two germline ends. CDR3 length equals 19 residues.

The table lists this clonotype with a few counts. The chain is built from TRBV4-1 and TRBJ2-3; TRBD2 matches at 10 bases. CDR1 and CDR2 (germline): MGHRA, YSYEKL. The CDR3 extends over 17 amino acids. Trimming took 2 bases from V and 0 from J; bases not matched to a gene: 5. The CDR3 nucleotides read TGCGCCAGCAGCCAAAAACGGACTAGCGGTAGCACAGATACGCAGTATTTT. Amino acids: CASSQKRTSGSTDTQYF.

The chain is built from TRBV5-1 and TRBJ2-1, with TRBD1 matching over 9 bases. Germline-derived CDR1 and CDR2 are SGHRS and YFSETQ. The CDR3 is 14 residues long. The V gene end was trimmed by 2 bases and the J gene end by 7 bases; junction bases not matched to a gene: 4. CDR3 amino acids: CASSLDRGVNEQFF. CDR3 in DNA: TGCGCCAGCAGCTTAGACAGGGGGGTAAATGAGCAGTTCTTC. Combining the CDR3 with reference TRBV5-1 and TRBJ2-1 gives the whole variable domain KAGVTQTPRYLIKTRGQQVTLSCSPISGHRSVSWYQQTPGQGLQFLFEYFSETQRNKGNFPGRFSGRQFSNSRSEMNVSTLELGDSALYLCASSLDRGVNEQFFGPGTRLTVL.

A few counts support this clonotype. This chain joins TRBV3-1 and TRBJ1-2, with 7 bases lining up with TRBD1. Unmatched junction bases numbered 6, after V lost 9 bases and J lost 8 bases. Germline V gene data show CDR1 as LGHDT and CDR2 as YNNKEL (reference sequence). This CDR3 spans 11 amino acids. CDR3 loop: CARSTGPGYTF. CDR3 nucleotides: TGTGCCAGGTCGACAGGGCCCGGCTACACCTTC.

This clonotype occurred a few times. The J gene is TRBJ1-1, the V gene TRBV7-9; maybe TRBD1 (5 bases). The CDR3 loop spans 14 amino acids. The germline V gene encodes CDR1 SEHNR and CDR2 FQNEAQ (reference sequence). V was pared by 3 bases and J by 0 bases, with 8 bases between. The CDR3 DNA is TGTGCCAGCAGCTTTTCAGGGATGAACACTGAAGCTTTCTTT. It translates to CASSFSGMNTEAFF.

In its sample, this clonotype was seen many times. This rearrangement joins TRBV6-1 to TRBJ1-5, with D perhaps TRBD1 (5 bases). This CDR3 is 15 amino acids long. The V gene's germline CDR1 is MNHNS and CDR2 SASEGT. Trimming removed 2 bases from V and 1 base from J, with 9 bases in between. CDR3 coding DNA: TGTGCCAGCAGTGAATGGGACGGAAGCAATCAGCCCCAGCATTTT. It specifies CASSEWDGSNQPQHF.

About this clonotype: Possible read error: a much larger clone is one base away. This chain connects TRBV28 to TRBJ2-3; D gene uncertain. CDR1 and CDR2 from the germline V gene are MDHEN and SYDVKM. This CDR3 is built from 13 residues. This CDR3 reads CASRPDVSDTRYF. As DNA, the CDR3 is TGTGCCAGCAGGCCAGACGTATCAGATACGCGGTATTTT.

The sample holds a few counts of this clonotype. J is TRBJ2-5 and V is TRBV20-1, with 9 bases fitting TRBD2. The length of the CDR3 is 16 residues. With V trimmed by 1 base and J by 1 base, 7 bases remained unmatched. Germline CDR1 DFQATT, CDR2 SNEGSKA (reference sequence). CDR3 sequence (DNA): TGCAGTGCTAGAGGGTCGCTAGCGGGGTTCCAAGAGACCCAGTACTTC. Residues: CSARGSLAGFQETQYF.

This clonotype was seen ten or more times. The chain joins TRBV28 to TRBJ1-1; D is perhaps TRBD1 (5 bases). V was trimmed by 6 bases and J by 1 base, leaving 15 bases between them. The length of the CDR3 is 15 residues. Germline V gene lookup returns CDR1 MDHEN and CDR2 SYDVKM. The CDR3 DNA reads as TGTGCCAGCAGCAAAACCGCAGGGTCGAACACTGAAGCTTTCTTT. Translation: CASSKTAGSNTEAFF.